This TCR beta chain was sequenced during a study of cytomegalovirus exposure and HLA in healthy donors. V trimming: 4 bases; J trimming: 4 bases; junction bases outside the gene matches: 9. Germline values: CDR1 MNHNY, CDR2 SVGAGI (reference sequence). The CDR3 has 16 residues. Vbeta (60) and Jbeta (13) primers were used in the PCR. Using immunoSEQ multiplex PCR, the repertoire was profiled, and TCRdb retains in-frame clones only, with some absent. The table records some 130,000 clones, around 77% of them present only once. Study-wide results and caveats: V- and J-gene trimming in TCR beta was tied to a missense DCLRE1C variant by an analysis performed later. Analyzed later, association rates of TCRs varied across HLA loci, with DRB1 most and HLA-C fewest. What a later analysis showed was that several of the most significant clusters appeared linked to common viral pathogens. A few CMV-associated chains were confirmed in vitro to be specific for CMV antigens.

Comments on this clone: Its specificity is unknown.

Sequenced input: PBMCs. The origin of this receptor is a man aged 45-65 years in good health and CMV-seronegative. This sequence joins TRBV6-6 and TRBJ1-2; 10 bases match TRBD1. Here the CDR3 reads CASSSPDRGKVYGYTF. In DNA, the CDR3 is TGTGCCAGCAGTTCGCCGGACAGGGGGAAGGTCTATGGCTACACCTTC.